This T cell receptor (beta chain) appears in the sequencing data of a study of synovial regulatory T cells in juvenile arthritis. Findings of the study overall: Synovial Tregs shared more CDR3 sequences with iaTregs than other blood Tregs.

The table came from immunoSEQ multiplex PCR; TCRdb's copy has only in-frame clones and leaves some out. The sample holds under 10,000 clones. Germline values: CDR1 MNHEY, CDR2 SMNVEV (reference sequence). This CDR3 has 13 residues. The DNA sequence is not available. Of note for this clone: Antigen: not known.

This chain connects TRBV27 to TRBJ1-2; TCRdb proposes TRBD1, but this gene call is untestable without DNA. Sample: Treg cells from blood. Subset of the sample: remaining (HLA-DR-negative) circulating blood Treg cells. This TCR was recovered from a donor under 30 with juvenile idiopathic arthritis. This chain's CDR3 is CASSSARDSGYTF.